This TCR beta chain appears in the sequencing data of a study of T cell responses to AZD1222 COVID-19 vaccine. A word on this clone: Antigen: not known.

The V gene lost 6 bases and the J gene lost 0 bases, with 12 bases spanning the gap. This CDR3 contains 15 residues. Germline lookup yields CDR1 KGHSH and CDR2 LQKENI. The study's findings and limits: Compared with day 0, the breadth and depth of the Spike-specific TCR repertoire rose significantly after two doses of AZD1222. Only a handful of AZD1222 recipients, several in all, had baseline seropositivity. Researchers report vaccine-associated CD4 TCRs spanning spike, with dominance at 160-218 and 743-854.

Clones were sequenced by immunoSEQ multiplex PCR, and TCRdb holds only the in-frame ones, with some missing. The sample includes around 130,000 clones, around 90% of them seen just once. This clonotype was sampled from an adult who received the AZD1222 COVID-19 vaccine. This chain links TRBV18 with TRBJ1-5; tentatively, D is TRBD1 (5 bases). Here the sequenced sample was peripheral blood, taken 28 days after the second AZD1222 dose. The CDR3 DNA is TGTGCCAGCTCGCCGACAGAAAATAGCAATCAGCCCCAGCATTTT. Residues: CASSPTENSNQPQHF. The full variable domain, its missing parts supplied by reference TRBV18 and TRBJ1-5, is NAGVMQNPRHLVRRRGQEARLRCSPMKGHSHVYWYRQLPEEGLKFMVYLQKENIIDESGMPKERFSAEFPKEGPSILRIQQVVRGDSAAYFCASSPTENSNQPQHFGDGTRLSIL.